This TCR beta chain originates from a study of blood T cells in healthy people across ages. Broader study findings: It was held that diversity estimates obtained from one million T cells represented underestimates.

The CDR3 has 13 amino acids. Trimming removed 5 bases from V and 7 bases from J, with 15 bases in between. Germline assignment: CDR1 SGHTA and CDR2 FQGNSA. As for this clonotype: As yet, its antigen is unknown.

A minimum of 6 micrograms of total RNA was extracted per sample. The authors ran a second PCR of roughly 6 to 12 cycles using a sample-barcoded 5' primer and a J-beta primer mix. Each cDNA molecule received a tag from a template-switch adaptor that had 12 random nucleotides. No fewer than 3 million CDR3-containing paired-end reads came from each sample. MiXCR, run by TCRdb on the 5' RACE reads, gives a single entry per CDR3 protein. The data contain around 790,000 distinct CDR3 sequences, under 45% of them singletons. Sequencing was performed on blood. The rearrangement uses TRBV7-2 and TRBJ2-7; D gene uncertain. This clonotype originated in a man aged 60-69 years in good health. CDR3 amino acids: CASSTRTYNEQYF. The CDR3 coding sequence is TGTGCCAGCAGCACCCGTACCTACAATGAGCAGTACTTC.